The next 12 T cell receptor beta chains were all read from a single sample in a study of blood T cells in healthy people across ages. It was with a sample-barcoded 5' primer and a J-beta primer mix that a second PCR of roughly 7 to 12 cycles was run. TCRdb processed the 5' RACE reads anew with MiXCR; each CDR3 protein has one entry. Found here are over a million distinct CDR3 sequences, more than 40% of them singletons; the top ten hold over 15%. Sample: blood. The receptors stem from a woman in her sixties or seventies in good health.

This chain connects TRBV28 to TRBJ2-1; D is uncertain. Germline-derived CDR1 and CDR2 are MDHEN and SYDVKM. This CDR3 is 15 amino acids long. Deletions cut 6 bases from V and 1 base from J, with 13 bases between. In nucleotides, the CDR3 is TGTGCCAGCAGAACCGCTTTTAGGTCCTACAATGAGCAGTTCTTC. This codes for CASRTAFRSYNEQFF.

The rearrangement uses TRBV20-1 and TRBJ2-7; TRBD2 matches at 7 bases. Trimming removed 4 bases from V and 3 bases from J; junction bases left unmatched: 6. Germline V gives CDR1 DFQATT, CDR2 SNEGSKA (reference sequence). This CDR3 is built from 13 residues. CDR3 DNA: TGCAGTGCTACTGGGGGAGGGTACTACGAGCAGTACTTC. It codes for CSATGGGYYEQYF.

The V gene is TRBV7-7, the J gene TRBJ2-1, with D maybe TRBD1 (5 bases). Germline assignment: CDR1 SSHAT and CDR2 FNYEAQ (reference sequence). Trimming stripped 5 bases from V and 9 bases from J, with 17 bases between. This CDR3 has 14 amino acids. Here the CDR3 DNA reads TGTGCCAGCAGCCCGGGCAGGGCCCAGGGTGAGCAGTTCTTC. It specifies CASSPGRAQGEQFF.

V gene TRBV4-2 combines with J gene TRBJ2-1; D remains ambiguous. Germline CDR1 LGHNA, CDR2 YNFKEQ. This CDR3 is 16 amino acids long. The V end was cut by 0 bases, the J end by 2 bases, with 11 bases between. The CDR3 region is CASSQERNPAYNEQFF. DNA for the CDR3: TGTGCCAGCAGCCAAGAAAGAAACCCAGCCTACAATGAGCAGTTCTTC.

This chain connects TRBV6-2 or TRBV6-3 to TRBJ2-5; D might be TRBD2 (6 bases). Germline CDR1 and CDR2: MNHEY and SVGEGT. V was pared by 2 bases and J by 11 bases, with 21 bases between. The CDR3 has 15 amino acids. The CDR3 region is CASSYASGASYEQYF. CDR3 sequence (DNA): TGTGCCAGCAGTTACGCGTCGGGAGCCTCGTATGAGCAGTACTTC.

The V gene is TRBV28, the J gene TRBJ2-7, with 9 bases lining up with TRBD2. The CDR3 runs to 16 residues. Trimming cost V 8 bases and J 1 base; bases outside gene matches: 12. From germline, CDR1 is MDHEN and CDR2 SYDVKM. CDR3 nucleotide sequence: TGTGCCAGCGGTTCCCAGGGAGCGGGAGGTTCCTACGAGCAGTACTTC. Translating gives CASGSQGAGGSYEQYF.

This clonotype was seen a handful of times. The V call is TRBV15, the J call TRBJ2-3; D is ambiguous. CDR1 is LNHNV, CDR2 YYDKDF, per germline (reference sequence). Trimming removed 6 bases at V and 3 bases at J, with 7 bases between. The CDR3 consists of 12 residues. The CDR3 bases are TGTGCCACCAGGCATGAAACAGATACGCAGTATTTT. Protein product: CATRHETDTQYF.

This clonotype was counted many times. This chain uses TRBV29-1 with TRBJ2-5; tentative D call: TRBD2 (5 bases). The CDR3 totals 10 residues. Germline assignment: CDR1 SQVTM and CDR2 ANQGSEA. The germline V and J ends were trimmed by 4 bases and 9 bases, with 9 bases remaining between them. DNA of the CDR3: TGCAGCGTTGGTGGGGAGCCCCAGTACTTC. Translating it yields CSVGGEPQYF.

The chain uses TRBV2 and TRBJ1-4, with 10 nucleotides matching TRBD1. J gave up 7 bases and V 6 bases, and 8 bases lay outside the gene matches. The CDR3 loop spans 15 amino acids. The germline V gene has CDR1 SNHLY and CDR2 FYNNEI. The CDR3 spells CASSPRTGGSEKLFF. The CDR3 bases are TGTGCCAGCAGCCCCCGGACAGGGGGAAGTGAAAAACTGTTTTTT.

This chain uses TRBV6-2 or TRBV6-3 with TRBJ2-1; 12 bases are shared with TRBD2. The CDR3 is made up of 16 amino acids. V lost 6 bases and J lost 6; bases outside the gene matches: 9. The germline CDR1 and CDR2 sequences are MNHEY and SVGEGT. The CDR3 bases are TGTGCCAGCAGGAAAGCCGGGACTAGCGGGTTCAATGAGCAGTTCTTC. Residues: CASRKAGTSGFNEQFF.

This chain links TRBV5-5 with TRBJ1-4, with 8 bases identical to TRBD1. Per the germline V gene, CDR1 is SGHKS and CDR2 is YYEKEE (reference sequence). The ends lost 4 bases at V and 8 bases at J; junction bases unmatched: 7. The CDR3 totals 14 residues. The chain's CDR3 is CASSPDRVWEKLFF. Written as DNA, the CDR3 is TGTGCCAGCAGCCCGGACAGGGTATGGGAAAAACTGTTTTTT. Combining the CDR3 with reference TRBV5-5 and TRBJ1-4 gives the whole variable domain DAGVTQSPTHLIKTRGQQVTLRCSPISGHKSVSWYQQVLGQGPQFIFQYYEKEERGRGNFPDRFSARQFPNYSSELNVNALLLGDSALYLCASSPDRVWEKLFFGSGTQLSVL.

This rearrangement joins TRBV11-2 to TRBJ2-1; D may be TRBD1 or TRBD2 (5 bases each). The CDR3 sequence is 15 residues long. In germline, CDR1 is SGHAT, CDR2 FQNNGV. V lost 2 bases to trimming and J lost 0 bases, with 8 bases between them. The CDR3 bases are TGTGCCAGCAGCTTATGGGGGAGCTCCTACAATGAGCAGTTCTTC. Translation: CASSLWGSSYNEQFF.